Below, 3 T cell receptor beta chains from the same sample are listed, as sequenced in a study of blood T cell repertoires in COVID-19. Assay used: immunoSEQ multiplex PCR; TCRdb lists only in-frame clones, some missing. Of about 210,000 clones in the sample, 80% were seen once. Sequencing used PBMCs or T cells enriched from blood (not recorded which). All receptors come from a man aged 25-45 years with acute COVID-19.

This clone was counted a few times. The DNA for the CDR3 is TGTGCCAGCAGCCAAGGGAGGCGACTAGCGGCGAACACCGGGGAGCTGTTTTTT. Translated: CASSQGRRLAANTGELFF. The V and J genes are TRBV3-1 (or the pseudogene TRBV3-2) and TRBJ2-2; 9 bases agree with TRBD2. V dropped 1 base and J dropped 0; count of bases not matched to a gene: 6. From germline, CDR1 is LGHDT and CDR2 YNNKEL (reference sequence). The length of the CDR3 is 18 residues.

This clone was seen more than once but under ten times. The CDR3 loop reads CASSLGTGWDEKLFF. The CDR3 region has the DNA TGTGCCAGCAGCTTGGGGACAGGGTGGGATGAAAAACTGTTTTTT. The chain combines TRBV5-6 with TRBJ1-4; 8 bases are a match to TRBD1. The germline gives CDR1 SGHDT, CDR2 YYEEEE. The CDR3 length is 15 residues. The ends lost 0 bases at V and 6 bases at J; junction bases unmatched: 4.

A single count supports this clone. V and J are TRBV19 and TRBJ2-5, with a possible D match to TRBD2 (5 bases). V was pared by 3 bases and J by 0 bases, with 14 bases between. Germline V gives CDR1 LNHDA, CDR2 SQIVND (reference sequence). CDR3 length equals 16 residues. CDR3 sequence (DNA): TGTGCCAGTAGTATTTTGAGGGCCGGGTACCAAGAGACCCAGTACTTC. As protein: CASSILRAGYQETQYF.